This T cell receptor (beta chain) was documented in a study of blood T cell repertoires in COVID-19. Trimming at V came to 3 bases and at J to 4 bases, leaving 5 bases not matched to a gene. This CDR3 comprises 15 residues. Per the germline V gene, CDR1 is MNHEY and CDR2 is SMNVEV (reference sequence). This clone was picked up a small number of times. Per the original data handling: Amplification of reference gene primers provided the estimated nucleated cell counts. The method was immunoSEQ multiplex PCR; TCRdb's version includes in-frame clones alone and lacks a portion of them. That table gives V, J and clone size, and the DNA gave D and trimming. In the table there are 200,000 to 250,000 clones, 70% to 90% of which are singletons.

The sequence came from a woman aged 18-30 years who had recovered from COVID-19. The J gene is TRBJ2-1, the V gene TRBV27; 8 bases line up with TRBD2. Sequencing used peripheral blood. In DNA, the CDR3 is TGTGCCAGCAGTTTCAACGGGAGGGCTTACAATGAGCAGTTCTTC. It codes for CASSFNGRAYNEQFF.